Listed here are 30 T cell receptor beta chains from one sample, sequenced in a study of T cells in Graves' hyperthyroidism and ophthalmopathy. Amplification of TCR beta CDR3 regions was performed using RNA transcripts as template. RT-PCR in the first round (using the HTBI primer set) targeted the TCR CDR3. Each CDR3 protein gets one entry after TCRdb re-called the multiplex PCR reads with MiXCR. This sample has 550,000 to 600,000 distinct CDR3 sequences, with about half found just once. Material: peripheral blood or thyroid tissue (not recorded which). All receptors come from an adult woman with Graves' disease, either hyperthyroidism or ophthalmopathy (not recorded which).

The chain joins TRBV4-2 to TRBJ1-4; D is unresolved. The CDR3 is 17 amino acids. Trimming removed 4 bases at V and 8 bases at J, with 23 bases between. The germline V gene encodes CDR1 LGHNA and CDR2 YNFKEQ. CDR3 protein: CASSPGAGGPVYEKLFF. In DNA form, the CDR3 reads TGTGCCAGCAGCCCAGGAGCGGGAGGGCCGGTCTACGAAAAACTGTTTTTT.

This clonotype was seen repeatedly, ten times or more. The V call is TRBV5-1, the J call TRBJ2-7; 8 bases map to TRBD2. Germline trimming cut 0 bases from V and 3 bases from J; bases unmatched to any gene: 8. Germline V gene lookup returns CDR1 SGHRS and CDR2 YFSETQ. The CDR3 covers 16 residues. The CDR3 sequence: CASSLGGSGKSYEQYF. CDR3 nucleotides: TGCGCCAGCAGCTTGGGGGGTAGCGGGAAAAGCTACGAGCAGTACTTC.

This clonotype has a count of ten or more. The chain combines TRBV19 with TRBJ1-2; a weak D match, TRBD1 (6 bases). The CDR3 has 12 residues. Germline V gene sequence: CDR1 LNHDA, CDR2 SQIVND (reference sequence). Deletions cut 7 bases from V and 5 bases from J, with 11 bases between. The CDR3 region is CASKGESYGYTF. Here the CDR3 DNA reads TGTGCCAGTAAGGGGGAGTCTTATGGCTACACCTTC.

This clonotype was found many times. This chain links TRBV7-2 with TRBJ2-7; D not certain. Per germline, CDR1 SGHTA and CDR2 FQGNSA. Trimming took 2 bases from V and 6 from J, leaving 8 bases between them. The CDR3 runs 12 residues. CDR3 amino acids: CASSLYPGEQYF. The CDR3 DNA follows: TGTGCCAGCAGCTTATATCCGGGCGAGCAGTACTTC. The complete variable domain, with remaining parts taken from reference TRBV7-2 and TRBJ2-7, reads GAGVSQSPSNKVTEKGKDVELRCDPISGHTALYWYRQSLGQGLEFLIYFQGNSAPDKSGLPSDRFSAERTGGSVSTLTIQRTQQEDSAVYLCASSLYPGEQYFGPGTRLTVT.

The V call is TRBV25-1, the J call TRBJ1-2; D unresolved. The CDR3 runs to 12 residues. V was clipped by 2 bases and J by 8 bases, with 9 bases between them. Germline CDR1 is MGHDK and CDR2 is SYGVNS. As DNA, the CDR3 is TGTGCCAGCAGTGAACCCGGTAGAGGCTACACCTTC. Its translation: CASSEPGRGYTF.

This clonotype was detected only once. The chain recombines TRBV20-1 with TRBJ2-7; D is uncertain. The CDR3 is 10 amino acids. Germline values: CDR1 DFQATT, CDR2 SNEGSKA (reference sequence). V shed 1 base and J shed 9 bases, with 7 bases lying between them. The CDR3 DNA sequence: TGCAGTGCTAGAGGGTCATTGCAGTACTTC. Protein: CSARGSLQYF.

This clonotype was picked up many times. The chain combines TRBV19 with TRBJ2-5, with D tentatively TRBD1 (6 bases). CDR1 is LNHDA and CDR2 is SQIVND in the germline V gene (reference sequence). V was trimmed by 4 bases and J by 5 bases, leaving 17 bases between them. This CDR3 is 15 amino acids long. The CDR3 DNA sequence: TGTGCCAGTAGTACTACTAGACAGGCTTGGGAGACCCAGTACTTC. Its translation: CASSTTRQAWETQYF. The full variable domain, its missing parts supplied by reference TRBV19 and TRBJ2-5, is DGGITQSPKYLFRKEGQNVTLSCEQNLNHDAMYWYRQDPGQGLRLIYYSQIVNDFQKGDIAEGYSVSREKKESFPLTVTSAQKNPTAFYLCASSTTRQAWETQYFGPGTRLLVL.

The chain recombines TRBV5-4 with TRBJ2-5, with 9 positions matching TRBD2. V lost 5 bases, J lost 0 bases, and 5 bases stayed unmatched. Germline values: CDR1 SGHNT, CDR2 YYREEE (reference sequence). The CDR3 has 15 amino acids. This CDR3 is CASRLSGRHQETQYF. Written as DNA, the CDR3 is TGTGCCAGCAGGTTAAGCGGGAGGCACCAAGAGACCCAGTACTTC.

The V gene is TRBV10-3, the J gene TRBJ2-2, with 12 positions matching TRBD2. The trim removed 2 bases at V and 7 bases at J, leaving 11 bases unmatched. Germline V lookup: CDR1 ENHRY, CDR2 SYGVKD. This CDR3 spans 18 amino acids. This chain's CDR3 is CAISETSGGSIRLGELFF. CDR3 bases: TGTGCCATCAGTGAGACTAGCGGGGGGTCGATTCGCCTCGGGGAGCTGTTTTTT.

This clonotype was observed at least ten times. This chain uses TRBV20-1 with TRBJ1-5; maybe TRBD1 (5 bases). Germline CDR1 and CDR2: DFQATT and SNEGSKA (reference sequence). The CDR3 runs to 13 residues. Trimming pared 0 bases from V and 4 bases from J, leaving 7 bases between. The CDR3, as DNA: TGCAGTGCTAGAGAGGGACGAAATCAGCCCCAGCATTTT. As protein: CSAREGRNQPQHF.

Comments on this clonotype: The conserved final phenylalanine or tryptophan is absent from the CDR3, which likely points to a read error. The DNA is left out, because the CDR3 cannot be placed on it with certainty; the CDR3 is given as TCRdb lists it. The V call is TRBV10-3, the J call TRBJ1-3. The CDR3 is 11 amino acids long, termini counted. The germline CDR1 and CDR2 sequences are ENHRY and SYGVKD. The CDR3 reads CAISQRASGSS.

In its sample, this clonotype was seen once. One junction end disagrees with the germline gene, perhaps due to a read error. The chain recombines TRBV6-1 with TRBJ2-6, with TRBD1 matching 9 bases. Germline V gives CDR1 MNHNS, CDR2 SASEGT. The CDR3 has 15 residues. The CDR3 reads CASTVETGGAYVLTF. The CDR3 DNA follows: TGTGCCAGCACAGTGGAGACAGGGGGGGCCTACGTCCTGACTTTC.

This rearrangement joins TRBV11-2 to TRBJ2-7; 7 bases line up with TRBD1. After removal of 4 bases from V and 3 bases from J, the junction contained 3 bases not matched to a gene. The length of the CDR3 is 13 residues. The germline V gene has CDR1 SGHAT and CDR2 FQNNGV. The CDR3 protein is CASSSQGDYEQYF. CDR3 in DNA: TGTGCCAGCAGCTCCCAGGGGGACTACGAGCAGTACTTC.

This clonotype occurred a few times. The chain couples TRBV30 to TRBJ1-5, with 9 nucleotides matching TRBD1. This CDR3 is built from 15 residues. Germline loops: CDR1 GTSNPN, CDR2 SVGIG (reference sequence). V shed 3 bases and J 9 bases; nucleotides not matched to a gene: 12. As DNA, the CDR3 is TGTGCCTGGAGCCTGGGACAGGGACCCTTTGGGCCCCAGCATTTT. Protein: CAWSLGQGPFGPQHF.

At least ten counts were recorded for this clonotype. The chain is built from TRBV12-3 or TRBV12-4 and TRBJ1-5; D ambiguous. This CDR3 region has 14 residues. Trimming cost V 2 bases and J 10 bases, with 15 bases left between them. The CDR3 nucleotides read TGTGCCAGCAGTTTAACTTGGTTCCGTATTCCCCAGCATTTT. Translated, it gives CASSLTWFRIPQHF.

About this clonotype itself: A clone one base away is much larger, so this may be a read error. This chain joins TRBV10-1 and TRBJ1-1; D perhaps matches TRBD1 (6 bases). The V gene's germline CDR1 is WNHNN and CDR2 SYGVQD (reference sequence). This CDR3 has 14 residues. The CDR3 sequence is CASLAGALNTEAFF. In DNA form, the CDR3 reads TGTGCCAGTCTCGCAGGGGCACTGAACACTGAAGCTTTCTTT.

This clonotype has a handful of counts. The CDR3 region has the DNA TGTGCCAGCGGCCCCGGGACAGCCACAGATACGCAGTATTTT. It yields the protein CASGPGTATDTQYF. The chain combines TRBV2 with TRBJ2-3, with 7 bases fitting TRBD1. V shed 8 bases, J shed 2 bases, and the junction held 7 bases outside the gene matches. CDR1 is SNHLY, CDR2 FYNNEI, per germline. The CDR3 length is 14 residues.

This chain uses TRBV7-9 with TRBJ1-2; TRBD1 might be the D (5 bases). The CDR3 length is 12 residues. Deletions cut 4 bases from V and 6 bases from J, with 9 bases between. Per the germline V gene, CDR1 is SEHNR and CDR2 is FQNEAQ (reference sequence). CDR3 sequence reads: CASSWGTDGYTF. CDR3 DNA: TGTGCCAGCAGCTGGGGGACGGATGGCTACACCTTC.

This clonotype has ten or more counts. V is TRBV12-3 or TRBV12-4 and J is TRBJ1-2; D is unclear. The germline V and J ends were trimmed by 4 bases and 4 bases, with 10 bases remaining between them. The CDR3 contains 13 residues. The CDR3 here is CASSSDRFYGYTF. CDR3 in DNA: TGTGCCAGCAGTTCCGACCGATTCTATGGCTACACCTTC.

This chain links TRBV12-3 or TRBV12-4 with TRBJ1-5; D remains ambiguous. V was trimmed by 2 bases and J by 4 bases, leaving 9 bases between them. The CDR3 is 14 amino acids. CDR3 amino acids: CASSLSPGNQPQHF. As DNA, the CDR3 is TGTGCCAGCAGTTTATCTCCCGGGAATCAGCCCCAGCATTTT.

This chain links TRBV25-1 with TRBJ1-6; the D is unclear. Per the germline V gene, CDR1 is MGHDK and CDR2 is SYGVNS. With 3 bases removed from V and 9 bases from J, the gap between germline ends came to 12 bases. This CDR3 spans 14 amino acids. CDR3 amino acids: CASSDISVGSPLHF. In DNA, the CDR3 is TGTGCCAGCAGTGATATTTCGGTGGGTTCACCCCTCCACTTT.

The J gene is TRBJ2-3, the V gene TRBV11-2; perhaps TRBD2 as D (6 bases). The CDR3 consists of 14 residues. Trimming took off 3 bases at V and 3 bases at J, with 10 bases between the two ends. CDR1 is SGHAT, CDR2 FQNNGV, per germline. The CDR3 here is CASSLEGLTDTQYF. The CDR3 DNA reads TGTGCCAGCAGCTTGGAGGGACTGACAGATACGCAGTATTTT.

This clonotype was counted a few times. Possible read error: a much larger clone is one base away. The rearrangement uses TRBV10-3 and TRBJ2-5; 9 nucleotides agree with TRBD1. The CDR3 is 11 amino acids. From germline, CDR1 is ENHRY and CDR2 SYGVKD. Unmatched junction bases numbered 2, after V lost 11 bases and J lost 4 bases. CDR3 nucleotides: TGTGCCGCGGGACAGGGAGAGACCCAGTACTTC. Its translation is CAAGQGETQYF.

Only one count was recorded for this clonotype. V usage is TRBV7-9 and J usage is TRBJ2-5; D might be TRBD1 (5 bases). Germline CDR1 is SEHNR and CDR2 is FQNEAQ (reference sequence). The CDR3 runs 10 residues. Trimming took off 3 bases at V and 14 bases at J, with 10 bases between the two ends. The chain's CDR3 is CASSFRTRYF. The CDR3 DNA follows: TGTGCCAGCAGCTTTAGGACACGATACTTC. Based on the CDR3 plus reference TRBV7-9 and TRBJ2-5, the full variable domain is DTGVSQNPRHKITKRGQNVTFRCDPISEHNRLYWYRQTLGQGPEFLTYFQNEAQLEKSRLLSDRFSAERPKGSFSTLEIQRTEQGDSAMYLCASSFRTRYFGPGTRLLVL.

This clonotype has a handful of counts. The V and J genes are TRBV7-3 and TRBJ2-2; 7 nucleotides align to TRBD2. CDR1 and CDR2 (germline): SGHTA, FQGTGA. Unmatched junction bases numbered 5, after V lost 6 bases and J lost 1 base. The length of the CDR3 is 15 residues. CDR3: CASSLPSGNTGELFF. The CDR3 DNA follows: TGTGCCAGCAGTTTACCTAGCGGGAACACCGGGGAGCTGTTTTTT.

This sequence joins TRBV7-6 and TRBJ1-5, with D possibly being TRBD1 (6 bases). Looked up from germline, CDR1 is SGHVS and CDR2 is FNYEAQ. The CDR3 extends over 13 amino acids. Trimming removed 1 base from V and 9 bases from J, with 10 bases in between. CDR3 DNA: TGTGCCAGCAGCTTAGTACAGGGTGGGCCCCAGCATTTT. Translating gives CASSLVQGGPQHF.

This chain links TRBV27 with TRBJ2-2, with D tentatively TRBD1 or TRBD2 (5 bases each). Deletions cut 0 bases from V and 6 bases from J, with 14 bases between. The CDR3 loop spans 16 amino acids. CDR1 is MNHEY and CDR2 is SMNVEV in the germline V gene (reference sequence). The CDR3 loop reads CASSLSAPRGSGELFF. For the CDR3, the DNA is TGTGCCAGCAGTTTATCAGCCCCGAGGGGCTCCGGGGAGCTGTTTTTT.

In this sample, this clonotype turned up many times. CDR3 bases: TGTGCCAGCAGCGCACACACGTCCACTGAAGCTTTCTTT. Translated: CASSAHTSTEAFF. The V and J genes are TRBV7-2 and TRBJ1-1; D remains ambiguous. The CDR3 is made up of 13 amino acids. The germline V gene encodes CDR1 SGHTA and CDR2 FQGNSA. The germline V and J ends were trimmed by 5 bases and 4 bases, with 11 bases remaining between them.

This chain uses TRBV2 with TRBJ2-5; a weak D match, TRBD2 (6 bases). This CDR3 has 12 residues. Germline V lookup: CDR1 SNHLY, CDR2 FYNNEI. V was trimmed by 4 bases and J by 11 bases, leaving 14 bases between them. The CDR3 reads CASSVMGGEQYF. The CDR3 DNA follows: TGTGCCAGCAGTGTTATGGGGGGTGAGCAGTACTTC.

CDR3 in DNA: TGTGCCAGCAGCCCGCGGACAGGGGATGGCTCACCCCTCCACTTT. Translating it yields CASSPRTGDGSPLHF. The genes are TRBV7-2 and TRBJ1-6, with TRBD1 matching over 9 bases. Germline lookup yields CDR1 SGHTA and CDR2 FQGNSA. This CDR3 is 15 amino acids long. The V segment lost 5 bases and the J segment 10 bases; nucleotides outside the gene matches: 9.